The 17 T cell receptor beta chains below come from one sample, sequenced in a study of radiotherapy plus CTLA-4 blockade in lung cancer. Generated by immunoSEQ multiplex PCR, the TCRdb table keeps only in-frame clones and is missing some. The table includes around 45,000 clones, over 75% detected once. The source material was peripheral blood, sampled from a patient treated with radiotherapy plus ipilimumab. The receptor source for this set is a human donor with non-small cell lung cancer whose response to radiotherapy plus ipilimumab could not be evaluated.

This sequence joins TRBV6-6 and TRBJ1-2; TRBD1 is a possible D gene (5 bases). The CDR3 has 12 residues. Germline values: CDR1 MNHNY, CDR2 SVGAGI (reference sequence). Trimming left V 8 bases short and J 5 bases short, with 12 bases between. The CDR3 loop is CASRGVGYGYTF. The DNA of the CDR3 is TGTGCCAGCCGGGGGGTAGGGTATGGCTACACCTTC.

V gene TRBV6-1 combines with J gene TRBJ2-5; possibly TRBD2 for D (5 bases). Trimming removed 3 bases at V and 7 bases at J, with 12 bases between. Germline V lookup: CDR1 MNHNS, CDR2 SASEGT. The CDR3 has 13 amino acids. The CDR3 nucleotides read TGTGCCAGCAGTGAGGGTGTCGGGGTGACCCAGTACTTC. It yields the protein CASSEGVGVTQYF.

This clone was counted only a few times. This sequence joins TRBV5-6 and TRBJ1-5; maybe TRBD1 (6 bases). The germline CDR1 and CDR2 sequences are SGHDT and YYEEEE. Trimming shortened V by 4 bases and J by 14 bases, and 16 bases separated the two germline ends. The CDR3 runs 12 residues. Written as DNA, the CDR3 is TGTGCCAGCAGCAAGGGGGAGCAGGGGAAGCATTTT. As protein: CASSKGEQGKHF.

The J gene is TRBJ1-2, the V gene TRBV7-9; 7 positions match TRBD1. J was trimmed by 4 bases and V by 10 bases; bases with no gene match: 15. The CDR3 has 15 residues. In germline, CDR1 is SEHNR, CDR2 FQNEAQ (reference sequence). Here the CDR3 reads CATPGEGASFYGYTF. In nucleotides, the CDR3 is TGTGCCACCCCGGGTGAGGGGGCGAGCTTCTATGGCTACACCTTC.

This chain connects TRBV9 to TRBJ2-3; D perhaps matches TRBD1 (6 bases). The ends were cut back, 0 bases at V and 2 bases at J, with 7 bases in the middle. The germline V gene encodes CDR1 SGDLS and CDR2 YYNGEE. This CDR3 region has 14 residues. CDR3 sequence (DNA): TGTGCCAGCAGCGTAGGACAGGACACAGATACGCAGTATTTT. This gives the protein CASSVGQDTDTQYF.

The V and J genes are TRBV27 and TRBJ1-1, with TRBD1 as a possible D gene (5 bases). This CDR3 region has 13 residues. Per the germline V gene, CDR1 is MNHEY and CDR2 is SMNVEV (reference sequence). V was pared by 7 bases and J by 4 bases, with 13 bases between. CDR3 sequence (DNA): TGTGCCAGCACAACAAAGGGGTTCACTGAAGCTTTCTTT. Encoded protein: CASTTKGFTEAFF.

The genes are TRBV11-3 and TRBJ2-1, with D perhaps matching TRBD1 (6 bases). V lost 5 bases and J lost 0, with 11 bases in between. CDR3 length equals 15 residues. Germline lookup yields CDR1 SGHNT and CDR2 YENEEA. CDR3 sequence: CASSNRDNSYNEQFF. The CDR3 DNA follows: TGTGCCAGCAGCAACCGGGACAACTCCTACAATGAGCAGTTCTTC.

The chain employs TRBV6-5 and TRBJ2-7, with a possible D match to TRBD1 (6 bases). The CDR3 runs 12 residues. V was trimmed by 6 bases and J by 6 bases, leaving 12 bases between them. Germline V lookup: CDR1 MNHEY, CDR2 SVGAGI. The CDR3 spells CASSSVGGEQYF. In DNA form, the CDR3 reads TGTGCCAGCAGCTCCGTAGGGGGCGAGCAGTACTTC.

The rearrangement links TRBV7-9 to TRBJ1-6; 10 bases fit TRBD1. J lost 9 bases, V lost 0 bases, and 2 bases had no gene match. Germline V CDR1 and CDR2: SEHNR, FQNEAQ (reference sequence). The CDR3 is 15 amino acids. CDR3 nucleotides: TGTGCCAGCAGCTTAGCGGGACAGGGGAGTTCACCCCTCCACTTT. Translation gives CASSLAGQGSSPLHF.

This chain connects TRBV6-5 to TRBJ1-3; no firm D call. In germline, CDR1 is MNHEY, CDR2 SVGAGI. CDR3 size: 16 residues. Between the trimmed V and J ends, which lost 2 bases and 0 bases, there was a span of 11 bases. Here the CDR3 DNA reads TGTGCCAGCAGTTACCCGGTTGTACTCTCTGGAAACACCATATATTTT. Amino acids: CASSYPVVLSGNTIYF.

The rearrangement links TRBV27 to TRBJ1-5, with D unresolved. CDR3 length: 14 amino acids. CDR1 and CDR2 (germline): MNHEY, SMNVEV (reference sequence). Trimming removed 5 bases at V and 4 bases at J, with 12 bases between. The CDR3 DNA is TGTGCCAGCAGTCCCCAGCGGGGTAATCAGCCCCAGCATTTT. This encodes CASSPQRGNQPQHF.

V is TRBV4-3 and J is TRBJ2-1, with D possibly matching TRBD1 (6 bases). Germline CDR1 is LGHNA and CDR2 is YSLEER. V was shortened by 0 bases and J by 12 bases, with 12 bases between the two germline ends. The CDR3 contains 13 residues. The CDR3 reads CASSQERGSGQFF. In DNA, the CDR3 is TGCGCCAGCAGCCAAGAAAGGGGGAGTGGGCAGTTCTTC.

This clone is a singleton in its sample. The V and J genes are TRBV7-2 and TRBJ2-5, with 10 bases matching TRBD1. V gave up 5 bases and J gave up 4 bases; unmatched junction bases: 10. Germline V gives CDR1 SGHTA, CDR2 FQGNSA. This CDR3 comprises 16 residues. CDR3 in amino acids: CASSLLRTGGGETQYF. The CDR3 DNA sequence: TGTGCCAGCAGCCTCCTACGGACAGGGGGAGGAGAGACCCAGTACTTC.

The chain carries TRBV6-5 and TRBJ1-2; the D gene is possibly TRBD1 (5 bases). V was shortened by 5 bases and J by 4 bases, with 17 bases between the two germline ends. This CDR3 is 15 amino acids long. CDR1 is MNHEY, CDR2 SVGAGI, per germline. CDR3 nucleotide sequence: TGTGCCAGCAGTCCGCTCCAGGGTGTTGGCTATGGCTACACCTTC. The encoded protein is CASSPLQGVGYGYTF.

The chain is built from TRBV2 and TRBJ1-2, with no clear D. CDR3 length equals 14 residues. V lost 4 bases to trimming and J lost 6 bases, with 15 bases between them. Germline CDR1 reads SNHLY; CDR2 reads FYNNEI. The CDR3: CASSVRGGSDGYTF. In nucleotides, the CDR3 is TGTGCCAGCAGTGTACGAGGAGGGTCGGATGGCTACACCTTC.

The chain is built from TRBV6-1 and TRBJ2-7, with D possibly being TRBD1 (6 bases). V was trimmed by 6 bases and J by 3 bases, leaving 18 bases between them. Per the germline V gene, CDR1 is MNHNS and CDR2 is SASEGT. The CDR3 runs 15 residues. The CDR3 nucleotides read TGTGCCAGCAGCGTTCGGGACACCCTGGACTACGAGCAGTACTTC. Protein: CASSVRDTLDYEQYF.

J is TRBJ2-5 and V is TRBV11-3; 9 bases are shared with TRBD1. The J call may be incorrect, as the DNA end agrees better with TRBJ2-7. The CDR3 contains 13 residues. Germline CDR1 and CDR2: SGHNT and YENEEA. CDR3 sequence reads: CASSAGQGGEQYF. In DNA, the CDR3 is TGTGCCAGCAGCGCGGGACAGGGAGGCGAGCAGTACTTC.